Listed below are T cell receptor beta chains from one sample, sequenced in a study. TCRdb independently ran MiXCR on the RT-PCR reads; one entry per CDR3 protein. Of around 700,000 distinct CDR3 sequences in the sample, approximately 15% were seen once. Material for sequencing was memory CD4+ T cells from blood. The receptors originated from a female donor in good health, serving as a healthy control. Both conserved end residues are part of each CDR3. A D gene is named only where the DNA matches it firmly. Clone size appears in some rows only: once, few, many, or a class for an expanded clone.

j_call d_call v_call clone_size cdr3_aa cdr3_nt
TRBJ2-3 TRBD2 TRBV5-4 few CASSSRTSGGEDTQYF TGTGCCAGCAGCTCCCGGACTAGCGGGGGGGAGGATACGCAGTATTTT
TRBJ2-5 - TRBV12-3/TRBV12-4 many CASSPWHGQETQYF TGTGCCAGCAGTCCATGGCACGGCCAAGAGACCCAGTACTTC
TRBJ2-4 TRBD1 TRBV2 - CASSEGQGVKNIQYF TGTGCCAGCAGCGAAGGACAGGGGGTCAAAAACATTCAGTACTTC
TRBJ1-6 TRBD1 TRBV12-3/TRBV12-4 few CASTSQGALNSPLHF TGTGCCAGCACTTCACAGGGGGCTTTAAATTCACCCCTCCACTTT
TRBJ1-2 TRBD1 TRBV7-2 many CASSRDRVGEGYTF TGTGCCAGCAGCCGGGACAGGGTAGGCGAAGGCTACACCTTC
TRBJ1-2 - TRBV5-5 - CASRSAALAYGYTF TGTGCCAGCAGGTCCGCGGCCTTGGCTTATGGCTACACCTTC
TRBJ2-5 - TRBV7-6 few CASSLSGLLGETQYF TGTGCCAGCAGCTTGTCAGGTCTTTTGGGGGAGACCCAGTACTTC
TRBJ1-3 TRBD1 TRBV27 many CASSYRGRTGNTIYF TGTGCCAGCAGTTACAGGGGGCGCACAGGAAACACCATATATTTT
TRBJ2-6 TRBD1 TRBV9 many CASHRGYGANVLTF TGTGCCAGTCACAGGGGCTATGGGGCCAACGTCCTGACTTTC
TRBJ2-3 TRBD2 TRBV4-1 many CASTGGGYTDTQYF TGCGCCAGCACGGGAGGGGGGTACACAGATACGCAGTATTTT
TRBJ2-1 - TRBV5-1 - CASSPEGVYNEQFF TGCGCCAGCAGCCCCGAAGGAGTCTACAATGAGCAGTTCTTC
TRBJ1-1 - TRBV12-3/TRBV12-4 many CASGSWNTEAFF TGTGCCAGCGGGTCCTGGAACACTGAAGCTTTCTTT
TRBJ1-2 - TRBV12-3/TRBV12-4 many CASALGARGGYTF TGTGCCAGCGCTTTGGGGGCGCGTGGGGGCTACACCTTC
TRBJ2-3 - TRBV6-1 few CASRPPGDTQYF TGTGCCAGCAGGCCGCCGGGGGATACGCAGTATTTT
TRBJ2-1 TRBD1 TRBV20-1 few CSAGGTGSGDEQFF TGCAGTGCTGGGGGGACAGGTTCTGGGGATGAGCAGTTCTTC
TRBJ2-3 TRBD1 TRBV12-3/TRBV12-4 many CASSKNRGPDTQYF TGTGCCAGCAGTAAAAACAGGGGTCCAGATACGCAGTATTTT
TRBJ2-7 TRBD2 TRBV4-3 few CASSQAGTIAYEQYF TGCGCCAGCAGCCAAGCGGGGACTATTGCCTACGAGCAGTACTTC
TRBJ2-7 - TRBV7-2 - CASSRVGQFSYEQYF TGTGCCAGCAGCCGGGTTGGCCAGTTTTCCTACGAGCAGTACTTC
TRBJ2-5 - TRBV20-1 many CSAVGVETQYF TGCAGTGCTGTTGGGGTTGAGACCCAGTACTTC
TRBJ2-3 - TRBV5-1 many CASSWGSQAGTDTQYF TGCGCCAGCAGCTGGGGATCTCAAGCGGGCACAGATACGCAGTATTTT
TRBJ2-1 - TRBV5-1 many CASSLWGGRGEQFF TGCGCCAGCAGCTTGTGGGGGGGCAGGGGTGAGCAGTTCTTC
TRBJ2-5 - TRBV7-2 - CASSLVLSEETQYF TGTGCCAGCAGCTTAGTCCTTTCCGAAGAGACCCAGTACTTC
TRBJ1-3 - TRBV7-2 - CASSSAVSSGNTIYF TGTGCCAGCAGCTCAGCAGTAAGCTCTGGAAACACCATATATTTT
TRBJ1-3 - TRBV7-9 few CASSFSGDPTGNTIYF TGTGCCAGCAGCTTTTCAGGGGATCCTACTGGAAACACCATATATTTT
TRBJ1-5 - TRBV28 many CASSPSAGVWNQPQHF TGTGCCAGCAGCCCCTCAGCGGGGGTTTGGAATCAGCCCCAGCATTTT
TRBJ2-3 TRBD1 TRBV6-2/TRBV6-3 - CASSYVDRVTDTQYF TGTGCCAGCAGTTACGTTGACAGGGTGACAGATACGCAGTATTTT
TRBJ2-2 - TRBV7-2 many CASRPPGTYTGELFF TGTGCCAGCCGCCCCCCTGGGACTTATACTGGGGAGCTGTTTTTT
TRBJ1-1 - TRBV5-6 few CASSLWPENTEAFF TGTGCCAGCAGCTTGTGGCCGGAGAACACTGAAGCTTTCTTT
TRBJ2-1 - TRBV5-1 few CASSLVGIQYGNEQFF TGCGCCAGCAGCTTGGTCGGGATTCAGTATGGAAATGAGCAGTTCTTC
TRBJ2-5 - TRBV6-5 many CASSYSIQETQYF TGTGCCAGCAGTTACTCGATTCAAGAGACCCAGTACTTC
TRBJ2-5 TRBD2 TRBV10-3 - CAIRGTSGSGETQYF TGTGCCATCAGAGGGACTAGCGGGAGCGGCGAGACCCAGTACTTC
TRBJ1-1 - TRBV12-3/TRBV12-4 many CASSPRRTQNTEAFF TGTGCCAGCAGTCCACGGAGGACCCAGAACACTGAAGCTTTCTTT
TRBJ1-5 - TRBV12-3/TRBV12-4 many CASSLGSNQPQHF TGTGCCAGCAGTTTAGGTAGCAATCAGCCCCAGCATTTT
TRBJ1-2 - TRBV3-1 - CASSQTDRPNYGYTF TGTGCCAGCAGCCAGACAGACAGGCCTAACTATGGCTACACCTTC
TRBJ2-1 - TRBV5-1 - CASSPTNSGISDEQFF TGCGCCAGCAGCCCCACAAATAGCGGAATTTCCGATGAGCAGTTCTTC
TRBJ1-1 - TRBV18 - CASSPATAEAFF TGTGCCAGCTCACCTGCGACAGCGGAAGCTTTCTTT
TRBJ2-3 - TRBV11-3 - CASSLDSKPSTDTQYF TGTGCCAGCAGCTTGGACAGCAAGCCTAGCACAGATACGCAGTATTTT
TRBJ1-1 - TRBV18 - CASSPVTWNTEAFF TGTGCCAGCTCACCCGTAACCTGGAACACTGAAGCTTTCTTT
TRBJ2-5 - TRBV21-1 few CASSPRLALRETQYF TGTGCCAGCAGCCCCCGACTAGCTCTGCGGGAGACCCAGTACTTC
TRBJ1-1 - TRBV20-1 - CSAPTQGMNTEAFF TGCAGTGCACCAACACAGGGAATGAACACTGAAGCTTTCTTT
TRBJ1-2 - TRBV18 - CASSLSGGDGYTF TGTGCCAGCTCACTCTCGGGGGGTGATGGCTACACCTTC
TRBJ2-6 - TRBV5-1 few CASSPYAGTNVLTF TGCGCCAGCAGCCCCTACGCGGGAACCAACGTCCTGACTTTC
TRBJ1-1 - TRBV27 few CASRPGWNTEAFF TGTGCCAGCAGGCCAGGGTGGAACACTGAAGCTTTCTTT
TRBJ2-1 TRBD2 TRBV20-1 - CSAYPGGSSYNEQFF TGCAGTGCTTACCCGGGGGGGAGCTCCTACAATGAGCAGTTCTTC
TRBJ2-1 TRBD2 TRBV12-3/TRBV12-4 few CASSLAGVENEQFF TGTGCCAGCAGTTTGGCGGGAGTTGAAAATGAGCAGTTCTTC
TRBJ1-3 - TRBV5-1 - CASSANFNTIYF TGCGCCAGCAGCGCCAACTTCAACACCATATATTTT
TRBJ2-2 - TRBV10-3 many CAISETSIGELFF TGTGCCATCAGTGAGACAAGCATCGGGGAGCTGTTTTTT
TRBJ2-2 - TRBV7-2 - CASSLMGGANTGELFF TGTGCCAGCAGCTTAATGGGCGGAGCTAACACCGGGGAGCTGTTTTTT
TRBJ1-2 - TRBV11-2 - CASSWDIPYGYTF TGTGCCAGCAGCTGGGACATACCCTATGGCTACACCTTC
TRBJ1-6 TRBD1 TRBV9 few CASSERTGADNSPLHF TGTGCCAGCAGCGAGCGGACAGGGGCGGATAATTCACCCCTCCACTTT
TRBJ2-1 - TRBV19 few CASSISPQMAYEQFF TGTGCCAGTAGTATCTCCCCCCAAATGGCGTATGAGCAGTTCTTC
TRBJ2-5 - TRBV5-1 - CASSLVTGSAETQYF TGCGCCAGCAGCTTGGTTACAGGGTCGGCGGAGACCCAGTACTTC
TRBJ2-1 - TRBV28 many CASSLGALYNEQFF TGTGCCAGCAGTTTGGGAGCATTATACAATGAGCAGTTCTTC
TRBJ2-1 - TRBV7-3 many CASSFDGFVDEQFF TGTGCCAGCAGCTTCGACGGTTTCGTCGATGAGCAGTTCTTC
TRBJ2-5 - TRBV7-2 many CASSPLNGETQYF TGTGCCAGCAGCCCACTGAACGGGGAGACCCAGTACTTC
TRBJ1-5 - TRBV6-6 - CASSYSGQFNQPQHF TGTGCCAGCAGTTACTCCGGACAGTTCAATCAGCCCCAGCATTTT
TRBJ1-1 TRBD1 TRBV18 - CASSPTVGGGLPFF TGTGCCAGCTCACCGACCGTCGGAGGGGGCCTTCCTTTCTTT
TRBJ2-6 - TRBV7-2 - CPSSLAVGANVLTF TGTCCCAGCAGCTTAGCGGTTGGGGCCAACGTCCTGACTTTC
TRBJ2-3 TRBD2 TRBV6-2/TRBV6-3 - CASKELAGGGDTQYF TGTGCCAGCAAGGAACTAGCGGGGGGAGGAGATACGCAGTATTTT
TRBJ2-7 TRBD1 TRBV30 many CAWTRTGGTYEQYF TGTGCCTGGACCAGGACAGGGGGAACCTACGAGCAGTACTTC